This T cell receptor (beta chain) is drawn from a study of blood T cell repertoires in COVID-19. Study information: PBMCs, B-cell-depleted T cells, or T cells provided the cDNA or gDNA that made up the material.

Data came from immunoSEQ multiplex PCR; TCRdb stores just in-frame clones and leaves some out. The sample lists 260,000 or so clones; roughly 80% were seen once. Between the trimmed V and J ends, which lost 2 bases and 4 bases, there was a span of 13 bases. The CDR3 extends over 15 amino acids. Germline loops: CDR1 SGHRS, CDR2 YFSETQ. The V and J genes are TRBV5-1 and TRBJ1-5; no reliable D call. This clonotype was obtained from a woman in her sixties or seventies with acute or convalescent COVID-19. The sample was peripheral blood. CDR3 in DNA: TGCGCCAGCAGCTTATCGGCAGGTGGAAATCAGCCCCAGCATTTT. This translates into CASSLSAGGNQPQHF.